This T cell receptor beta chain came from a study of blood T cell repertoires in COVID-19. Study-level background: Sites across the United States, Italy and Spain contributed samples from acute and convalescent COVID-19.

Participant reports of clinical history set cohort assignment. The J segment lost 4 bases and the V segment lost 4 bases, leaving 12 bases of the junction unmatched. The length of the CDR3 is 16 residues. The germline V gene has CDR1 SGHRS and CDR2 YFSETQ. Generated by immunoSEQ multiplex PCR, the TCRdb table keeps only in-frame clones and is missing some. The table has more than 250,000 clones, 85% to 90% seen once. This TCR was recovered from a young woman who had recovered from COVID-19. Sequenced material: PBMCs or T cells enriched from blood (not recorded which). The chain is built from TRBV5-1 and TRBJ2-7; 9 nucleotides match TRBD1. CDR3 protein: CASSPVPGQGNYEQYF. CDR3 DNA: TGCGCCAGCAGCCCAGTTCCGGGACAGGGTAATTACGAGCAGTACTTC.